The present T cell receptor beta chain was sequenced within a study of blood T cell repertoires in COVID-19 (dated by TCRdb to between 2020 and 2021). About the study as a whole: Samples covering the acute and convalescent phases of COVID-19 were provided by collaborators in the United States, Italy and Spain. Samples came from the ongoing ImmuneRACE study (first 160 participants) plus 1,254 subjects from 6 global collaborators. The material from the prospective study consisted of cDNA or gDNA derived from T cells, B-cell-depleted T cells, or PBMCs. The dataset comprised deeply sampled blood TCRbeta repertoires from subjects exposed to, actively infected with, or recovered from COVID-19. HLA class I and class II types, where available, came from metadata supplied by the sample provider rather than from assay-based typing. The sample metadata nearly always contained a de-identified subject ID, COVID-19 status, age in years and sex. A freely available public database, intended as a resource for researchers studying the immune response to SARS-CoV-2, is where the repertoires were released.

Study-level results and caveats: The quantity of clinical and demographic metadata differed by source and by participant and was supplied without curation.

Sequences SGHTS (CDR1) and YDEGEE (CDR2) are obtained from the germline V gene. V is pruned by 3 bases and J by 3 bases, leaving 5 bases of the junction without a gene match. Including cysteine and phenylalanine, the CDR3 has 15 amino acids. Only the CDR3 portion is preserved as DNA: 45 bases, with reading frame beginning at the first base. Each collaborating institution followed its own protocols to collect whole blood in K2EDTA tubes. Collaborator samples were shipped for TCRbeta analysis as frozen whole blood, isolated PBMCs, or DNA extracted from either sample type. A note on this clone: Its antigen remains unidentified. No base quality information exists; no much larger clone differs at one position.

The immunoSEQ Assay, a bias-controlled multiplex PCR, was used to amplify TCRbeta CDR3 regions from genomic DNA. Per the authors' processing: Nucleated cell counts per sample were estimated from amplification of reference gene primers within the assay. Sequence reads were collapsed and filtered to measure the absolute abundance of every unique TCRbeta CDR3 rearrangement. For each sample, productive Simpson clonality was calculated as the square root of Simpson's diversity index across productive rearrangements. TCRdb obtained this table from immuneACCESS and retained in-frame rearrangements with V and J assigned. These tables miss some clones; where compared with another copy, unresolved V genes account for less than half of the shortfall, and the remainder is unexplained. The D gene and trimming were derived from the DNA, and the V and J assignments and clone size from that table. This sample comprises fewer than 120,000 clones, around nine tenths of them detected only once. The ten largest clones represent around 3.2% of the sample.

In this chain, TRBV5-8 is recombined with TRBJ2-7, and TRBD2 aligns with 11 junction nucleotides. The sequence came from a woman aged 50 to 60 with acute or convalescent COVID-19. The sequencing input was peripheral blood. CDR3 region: CASSSGTSGYYEQYF. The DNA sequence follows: TGTGCCAGCAGCTCCGGGACTAGCGGATACTACGAGCAGTACTTC. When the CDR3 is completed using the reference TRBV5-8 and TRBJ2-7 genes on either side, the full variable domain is EAGVTQSPTHLIKTRGQQATLRCSPISGHTSVYWYQQALGLGLQFLLWYDEGEERNRGNFPPRFSGRQFPNYSSELNVNALELEDSALYLCASSSGTSGYYEQYFGPGTRLTVT.